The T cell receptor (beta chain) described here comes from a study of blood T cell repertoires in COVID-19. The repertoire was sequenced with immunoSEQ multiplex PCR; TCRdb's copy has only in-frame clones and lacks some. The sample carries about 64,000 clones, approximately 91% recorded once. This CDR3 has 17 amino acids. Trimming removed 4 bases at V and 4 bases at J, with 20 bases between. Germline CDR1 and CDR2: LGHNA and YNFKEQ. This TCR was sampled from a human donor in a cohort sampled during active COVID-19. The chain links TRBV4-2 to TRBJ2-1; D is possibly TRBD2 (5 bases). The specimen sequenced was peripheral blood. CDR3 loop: CASSRINGEQNYNEQFF. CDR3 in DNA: TGTGCCAGCAGCCGAATAAACGGGGAGCAGAATTACAATGAGCAGTTCTTC.